Following are 20 T cell receptor beta chains from one sample sequenced in a study of blood T cells in healthy people across ages. Combining a sample-barcoded 5' primer with a J-beta primer mix, a second PCR ran for roughly 6 to 11 cycles. MiXCR, run by TCRdb on the 5' RACE reads, gives a single entry per CDR3 protein. The sample has just over 1 million distinct CDR3 sequences, around 45% seen once. Sequenced input: blood. The receptors come from a woman aged 55 to 70 in good health.

With regard to this clonotype: With a much larger clone just one base away, this may be a read error. J is TRBJ2-6 and V is TRBV10-3; D is perhaps TRBD1 (5 bases). Germline-derived CDR1 and CDR2 are ENHRY and SYGVKD. The ends were cut back, 6 bases at V and 0 bases at J, with 6 bases in the middle. This CDR3 is built from 14 residues. CDR3 in DNA: TGTGCCATCAGGACAGACTCTGGGGCCAACGTCCTGACTTTC. As protein: CAIRTDSGANVLTF.

The chain recombines TRBV6-5 with TRBJ2-1, with D tentatively TRBD2 (5 bases). Germline V lookup: CDR1 MNHEY, CDR2 SVGAGI. The CDR3 length is 16 residues. Trimming took 0 bases from V and 1 from J, leaving 10 bases between them. The CDR3 DNA is TGTGCCAGCAGTTACTCGAGCGGTTTGTCCTACAATGAGCAGTTCTTC. Protein: CASSYSSGLSYNEQFF.

The chain uses TRBV9 and TRBJ1-5; D is uncertain. Trimming left V 0 bases short and J 6 bases short, with 7 bases between. CDR1 is SGDLS, CDR2 YYNGEE, per germline. This CDR3 is 13 amino acids long. The CDR3 is CASSVDAGQPQHF. In nucleotides, the CDR3 is TGTGCCAGCAGCGTAGACGCTGGTCAGCCCCAGCATTTT.

As regards this clonotype: The germline gene is not matched at one end of the junction; a read error may be the cause. The chain is built from TRBV9 and TRBJ1-6; D unresolved. Germline loops: CDR1 SGDLS, CDR2 YYNGEE. This CDR3 is 15 amino acids long. The CDR3 reads CASRVEEGGGSPLHF. CDR3 sequence (DNA): TGTGCCAGCAGAGTAGAGGAGGGAGGTGGTTCACCCCTCCACTTT.

In its sample, this clonotype was seen a few times. V and J are TRBV7-9 and TRBJ2-1; TRBD2 agrees at 7 bases. V dropped 5 bases and J dropped 10; count of bases not matched to a gene: 5. The CDR3 is made up of 12 amino acids. Per germline, CDR1 SEHNR and CDR2 FQNEAQ (reference sequence). In DNA form, the CDR3 reads TGTGCCAGCAGCCAACACGGGGGGGAGCAGTTCTTC. Protein sequence: CASSQHGGEQFF.

This clonotype was observed once. This chain connects TRBV10-3 to TRBJ1-1, with a weak D call TRBD1 (6 bases). Germline V CDR1 and CDR2: ENHRY, SYGVKD. The CDR3 contains 12 residues. Deletions cut 3 bases from V and 8 bases from J, with 10 bases between. This chain's CDR3 is CAISEVDSEAFF. CDR3 coding DNA: TGTGCCATCAGTGAAGTGGACAGCGAAGCTTTCTTT.

The chain employs TRBV3-1 and TRBJ2-1; no clear D. Trimming stripped 0 bases from V and 4 bases from J, with 10 bases between. CDR3 length: 15 amino acids. Germline V CDR1 and CDR2: LGHDT, YNNKEL (reference sequence). DNA for the CDR3: TGTGCCAGCAGCCAAGATTCTGCCTTTTACAATGAGCAGTTCTTC. As protein: CASSQDSAFYNEQFF.

A few counts support this clonotype. The V gene is TRBV20-1, the J gene TRBJ1-3, with D unclear. The CDR3 has 14 residues. The germline V and J ends were trimmed by 6 bases and 4 bases, with 16 bases remaining between them. Looked up from germline, CDR1 is DFQATT and CDR2 is SNEGSKA (reference sequence). The CDR3 is CSATGSRGGNTIYF. CDR3 bases: TGCAGTGCAACCGGGAGCCGCGGGGGAAACACCATATATTTT.

The chain employs TRBV6-2 or TRBV6-3 and TRBJ2-3, with 8 positions matching TRBD1. Trimming removed 7 bases from V and 6 bases from J; junction bases left unmatched: 3. This CDR3 comprises 12 residues. From germline, CDR1 is MNHEY and CDR2 SVGEGT. Written as DNA, the CDR3 is TGTGCCAGCAAGGACAGGGATGATACGCAGTATTTT. Its protein is CASKDRDDTQYF.

The table lists this clonotype with a count of one. J is TRBJ2-1 and V is TRBV7-7; no reliable D call. Germline V gene data show CDR1 as SSHAT and CDR2 as FNYEAQ (reference sequence). V was clipped by 5 bases and J by 7 bases, with 18 bases between them. CDR3 length: 15 amino acids. The CDR3 nucleotides read TGTGCCAGCAGCCGATCGGCGGCCAACGGGAATGAGCAGTTCTTC. This translates into CASSRSAANGNEQFF.

This clonotype occurred many times. This chain joins TRBV20-1 and TRBJ2-2, with D hard to call. The ends were cut back, 3 bases at V and 2 bases at J, with 13 bases in the middle. The CDR3 totals 15 residues. CDR1 is DFQATT and CDR2 is SNEGSKA in the germline V gene (reference sequence). The CDR3 nucleotides are TGCAGTGCTAGCAGGCCGTTGGGAAACACCGGGGAGCTGTTTTTT. Its protein product is CSASRPLGNTGELFF.

This sequence joins TRBV12-5 and TRBJ2-5; 7 bases fit TRBD1. The V gene end was trimmed by 0 bases and the J gene end by 0 bases; junction bases not matched to a gene: 13. Germline lookup yields CDR1 LGHNT and CDR2 FRNRAP. The CDR3 is made up of 19 amino acids. CDR3 bases: TGTGCTAGTGGTTTGGTACTGTCCGGGACAGCCGAGTACCAAGAGACCCAGTACTTC. Translation: CASGLVLSGTAEYQETQYF.

V is TRBV29-1 and J is TRBJ2-2, with D perhaps TRBD1 (6 bases). The CDR3 runs to 12 residues. The germline V gene has CDR1 SQVTM and CDR2 ANQGSEA. V was trimmed by 3 bases and J by 10 bases, leaving 12 bases between them. CDR3 nucleotide sequence: TGCAGCGTTGACAGGGGCGCCGCGGAGCTGTTTTTT. As protein: CSVDRGAAELFF.

The V call is TRBV13, the J call TRBJ2-1; D could derive from TRBD1 or TRBD2 (5 bases each). The germline V and J ends were trimmed by 6 bases and 1 base, with 22 bases remaining between them. CDR1 is PRHDT and CDR2 is FYEKMQ in the germline V gene (reference sequence). The CDR3 sequence is 18 residues long. CDR3 DNA: TGTGCCAGCAGGGGGGACGGGTCTAACCACGGGTCCTACAATGAGCAGTTCTTC. This codes for CASRGDGSNHGSYNEQFF.

In its sample, this clonotype was seen once. The CDR3 coding sequence is TGCAGTGCCGCCCCTATGCGGGACAACTACAATGAGCAGTTCTTC. This codes for CSAAPMRDNYNEQFF. V is TRBV20-1 and J is TRBJ2-1; TRBD1 or TRBD2 may be the D gene (6 bases each). V was clipped by 6 bases and J by 3 bases, with 18 bases between them. Germline assignment: CDR1 DFQATT and CDR2 SNEGSKA (reference sequence). The CDR3 is made up of 15 amino acids.

The chain links TRBV20-1 to TRBJ2-4; the D gene is possibly TRBD1 (7 bases). Matching the DNA end better, TRBJ2-7 makes the J call doubtful. The length of the CDR3 is 14 residues. Germline V CDR1 and CDR2: DFQATT, SNEGSKA (reference sequence). DNA for the CDR3: TGCAGTGCTATCAGGGGGGCGAGCACCTACGAGCAGTACTTC. Protein: CSAIRGASTYEQYF.

In regard to this clonotype: A junction end diverges from the germline sequence, so it may reflect a read error. The CDR3 nucleotides are TGTACCAGTAGTCCCAACAGACTAGCGGGGAGCTACGAGCAGTACTTC. Its translation is CTSSPNRLAGSYEQYF. The chain links TRBV6-2 or TRBV6-3 to TRBJ2-7, with TRBD2 identical over 11 bases. This CDR3 spans 16 amino acids. Germline V lookup: CDR1 MNHEY, CDR2 SVGEGT.

Worth noting for this clonotype: A single base separates this from a much larger clone, so it may be a read error. Lacking the conserved final phenylalanine or tryptophan, this CDR3 likely reflects a read error. As DNA, the CDR3 is TGTGCCAGCACCTTCCGGGACAGGGTAACAGATACGCAGTATGTT. This translates into CASTFRDRVTDTQYV. V gene TRBV9 combines with J gene TRBJ2-3; the match to TRBD1 covers 9 bases. Trimming removed 6 bases from V and 3 bases from J; junction bases left unmatched: 8. Germline V gene lookup returns CDR1 SGDLS and CDR2 YYNGEE. The CDR3 extends over 15 amino acids.

This clonotype has a count of ten or more. The chain combines TRBV29-1 with TRBJ2-5; 7 bases are shared with TRBD2. TRBJ2-7 matches the DNA end more closely, so the J call is doubtful. The CDR3 has 14 amino acids. Per the germline V gene, CDR1 is SQVTM and CDR2 is ANQGSEA. Written as DNA, the CDR3 is TGCAGCGTTGAGCCTCGGGGAGGGAGCTACGAGCAGTACTTC. Translated, it gives CSVEPRGGSYEQYF.

This rearrangement joins TRBV2 to TRBJ2-7; 11 bases are a match to TRBD2. The germline V gene encodes CDR1 SNHLY and CDR2 FYNNEI. This CDR3 has 16 residues. Trimming removed 6 bases from V and 6 bases from J; junction bases left unmatched: 13. The CDR3 loop is CASSPKGLAGGGEQYF. The CDR3 DNA is TGTGCCAGCAGCCCCAAAGGGCTAGCGGGAGGAGGCGAGCAGTACTTC.